The 23 T cell receptor beta chains given below trace back to one sample, sequenced in a study of vaccination effects on CD4 cells after COVID-19. Libraries were prepared by immunoSEQ multiplex PCR; TCRdb keeps only in-frame clonotypes and omits some of them. The data contain 14,000 or so clones, 72% of them singletons. Their antigen targets remain unknown. Antigen-specific CD4+ T cells were expanded with viral peptide pools in the ViraFEST assay before sequencing. Cultured cells yielded isolated CD4+ T cells after around 9 days. The participants, recipients of two vaccine doses, got either BNT162b2 or mRNA-1273. Sequenced material: CD4+ T cells from PBMCs cultured with SARS-CoV-2 spike peptides, taken after COVID-19 vaccination. The source is a human donor who received a COVID-19 vaccine.

V usage is TRBV3-1 (or the pseudogene TRBV3-2) and J usage is TRBJ2-5; D is uncertain. Trimming removed 1 base from V and 3 bases from J, with 3 bases in between. CDR3 length: 12 amino acids. Germline CDR1 reads LGHDT; CDR2 reads YNNKEL (reference sequence). This CDR3 reads CASSQGKETQYF. CDR3 nucleotides: TGTGCCAGCAGCCAAGGGAAAGAGACCCAGTACTTC.

This clone rates as medium-sized. This rearrangement joins TRBV3-1 (or the pseudogene TRBV3-2) to TRBJ2-7; TRBD1 agrees at 8 bases. Germline CDR1 LGHDT, CDR2 YNNKEL (reference sequence). This CDR3 comprises 13 residues. The V and J ends lost 5 bases and 9 bases, in that order; junction bases with no gene match: 9. The CDR3 reads CASSSGTGLVQYF. The DNA for the CDR3 is TGTGCCAGCAGCTCCGGGACAGGCCTCGTGCAGTACTTC.

The CDR3 is CASSRTAGNTIYF. The DNA of the CDR3 is TGTGCCAGCAGCCGGACAGCTGGAAACACCATATATTTT. J is TRBJ1-3 and V is TRBV27; a weak D match, TRBD1 (6 bases). Germline V lookup: CDR1 MNHEY, CDR2 SMNVEV (reference sequence). This CDR3 contains 13 residues. V was cut by 6 bases and J by 2 bases, with 8 bases left in between.

This chain links TRBV6-1 with TRBJ2-5; 7 bases are a match to TRBD1. The CDR3 is 14 amino acids. Per the germline V gene, CDR1 is MNHNS and CDR2 is SASEGT. V gave up 2 bases and J gave up 4 bases; unmatched junction bases: 4. In DNA form, the CDR3 reads TGTGCCAGCAGTGAAAAGGGGGCCGGAGAGACCCAGTACTTC. Translating gives CASSEKGAGETQYF.

The genes are TRBV15 and TRBJ1-5, with unresolved D. There are 12 residues in the CDR3. Trimming cost V 0 bases and J 5 bases, with 2 bases left between them. Germline CDR1 and CDR2: LNHNV and YYDKDF (reference sequence). In nucleotides, the CDR3 is TGTGCCACCAGCAGAGATGATCAGCCCCAGCATTTT. It specifies CATSRDDQPQHF.

The V gene is TRBV19, the J gene TRBJ2-1; 10 bases align to TRBD2. The V gene end was trimmed by 6 bases and the J gene end by 4 bases; junction bases not matched to a gene: 3. CDR1 is LNHDA, CDR2 SQIVND, per germline (reference sequence). The CDR3 totals 14 residues. CDR3 amino acids: CASRGLAEYNEQFF. The CDR3 region has the DNA TGTGCCAGTAGAGGACTAGCGGAATACAATGAGCAGTTCTTC.

The CDR3 nucleotides read TGTGCCAGCAGCTACGACGGTGGCAATCAGCCCCAGCATTTT. It encodes CASSYDGGNQPQHF. This rearrangement joins TRBV3-1 (or the pseudogene TRBV3-2) to TRBJ1-5; D unclear. Trimming pared 5 bases from V and 2 bases from J, leaving 10 bases between. The CDR3 runs to 14 residues. Germline V gene sequence: CDR1 LGHDT, CDR2 YNNKEL (reference sequence).

The chain uses TRBV18 and TRBJ1-1; 7 nucleotides agree with TRBD1. The CDR3 spans 14 residues. J was trimmed by 1 base and V by 5 bases; bases with no gene match: 4. From germline, CDR1 is KGHSH and CDR2 LQKENI. This CDR3 is CASSRGGRNTEAFF. The CDR3 bases are TGTGCCAGCTCAAGAGGGGGCCGGAACACTGAAGCTTTCTTT.

This clone is labeled as medium-sized. Written as DNA, the CDR3 is TGTGCCAGCAGCCCAACCGGGAACCTTAATGAAAAACTGTTTTTT. Its translation is CASSPTGNLNEKLFF. The genes are TRBV7-9 and TRBJ1-4, with no clear D. Per germline, CDR1 SEHNR and CDR2 FQNEAQ (reference sequence). The CDR3 has 15 residues. V was shortened by 5 bases and J by 4 bases, with 14 bases between the two germline ends.

The gene calls are TRBV6-5 and TRBJ1-4; TRBD1 agrees at 7 bases. CDR1 and CDR2 (germline): MNHEY, SVGAGI. With 0 bases clipped from V and 2 bases from J, the junction kept 3 bases outside the gene matches. This CDR3 is 16 amino acids long. The CDR3 DNA sequence: TGTGCCAGCAGTTACTCCGGGACAGCTACTAATGAAAAACTGTTTTTT. Protein: CASSYSGTATNEKLFF.

The chain couples TRBV6-5 to TRBJ1-2, with D possibly being TRBD1 (5 bases). Trimming stripped 6 bases from V and 5 bases from J, with 10 bases between. The CDR3 extends over 12 amino acids. Germline V gives CDR1 MNHEY, CDR2 SVGAGI. CDR3 region: CASSRQSYGYTF. In nucleotides, the CDR3 is TGTGCCAGCAGCCGACAGTCGTATGGCTACACCTTC.

CDR3 protein: CASSFRDAYGYTF. The CDR3 bases are TGTGCCAGCAGCTTCAGGGATGCCTATGGCTACACCTTC. This chain uses TRBV7-2 with TRBJ1-2, with D perhaps TRBD1 (5 bases). Between the trimmed V and J ends, which lost 3 bases and 4 bases, there was a span of 9 bases. Germline V lookup: CDR1 SGHTA, CDR2 FQGNSA. CDR3 size: 13 residues. Based on the CDR3 plus reference TRBV7-2 and TRBJ1-2, the full variable domain is GAGVSQSPSNKVTEKGKDVELRCDPISGHTALYWYRQSLGQGLEFLIYFQGNSAPDKSGLPSDRFSAERTGGSVSTLTIQRTQQEDSAVYLCASSFRDAYGYTFGSGTRLTVV.

The sample holds a few counts of this clone. The V call is TRBV28, the J call TRBJ2-2; the D gene is possibly TRBD2 (5 bases). Trimming took off 4 bases at V and 5 bases at J, with 11 bases between the two ends. The CDR3 consists of 14 residues. CDR1 and CDR2 (germline): MDHEN, SYDVKM. CDR3 sequence: CASSWSGGTGELFF. As DNA, the CDR3 is TGTGCCAGCAGTTGGAGCGGCGGAACCGGGGAGCTGTTTTTT.

Judged by abundance, this clone is medium-sized. As DNA, the CDR3 is TGTGCCAGCAGCTTAACAGTGGTAATGGTCACTGAAGCTTTCTTT. Protein sequence: CASSLTVVMVTEAFF. V is TRBV5-6 and J is TRBJ1-1; D is uncertain. This CDR3 comprises 15 residues. Germline V gene data show CDR1 as SGHDT and CDR2 as YYEEEE. V gave up 2 bases and J gave up 4 bases, with 15 bases separating them. Together with reference TRBV5-6 and TRBJ1-1, the CDR3 gives the full variable domain: DAGVTQSPTHLIKTRGQQVTLRCSPKSGHDTVSWYQQALGQGPQFIFQYYEEEERQRGNFPDRFSGHQFPNYSSELNVNALLLGDSALYLCASSLTVVMVTEAFFGQGTRLTVV.

The chain uses TRBV9 and TRBJ2-7, with 9 bases identical to TRBD2. The ends lost 0 bases at V and 3 bases at J; junction bases unmatched: 7. The CDR3 loop spans 16 amino acids. The germline CDR1 and CDR2 sequences are SGDLS and YYNGEE. CDR3 DNA: TGTGCCAGCAGCGTAGACCCACTAGCGGGTGGCTACGAGCAGTACTTC. It translates to CASSVDPLAGGYEQYF.

This chain joins TRBV10-3 and TRBJ2-3; 7 bases are shared with TRBD2. The CDR3 covers 14 residues. Trimming cost V 8 bases and J 3 bases; bases outside gene matches: 8. Germline V lookup: CDR1 ENHRY, CDR2 SYGVKD. The CDR3 nucleotides read TGTGCCATCGGGAGGGAGGGCCAGACAGATACGCAGTATTTT. Amino acid sequence: CAIGREGQTDTQYF.

This chain uses TRBV5-5 with TRBJ1-5; D uncertain. This CDR3 is built from 14 residues. The germline V gene has CDR1 SGHKS and CDR2 YYEKEE (reference sequence). V dropped 2 bases and J dropped 7 bases, with 13 bases sitting between them. CDR3 in DNA: TGTGCCAGCAGCTTCATGGGTGCGGGACAGCCCCAGCATTTT. It encodes CASSFMGAGQPQHF.

This chain uses TRBV27 with TRBJ1-1; TRBD1 matches at 7 bases. The CDR3 is 15 amino acids. CDR1 MNHEY and CDR2 SMNVEV come from the germline V gene (reference sequence). After removal of 5 bases from V and 4 bases from J, the junction contained 10 bases not matched to a gene. The CDR3 DNA follows: TGTGCCAGCAGTCGTAAACCGGGACAGTTCACTGAAGCTTTCTTT. It is translated as CASSRKPGQFTEAFF.

This clone appeared once. The chain is built from TRBV19 and TRBJ2-2; D gene unclear. The germline gives CDR1 LNHDA, CDR2 SQIVND (reference sequence). V was cut by 1 base and J by 11 bases, with 11 bases left in between. There are 13 residues in the CDR3. The CDR3 here is CASSIGWGTELFF. The CDR3 DNA reads TGTGCCAGTAGTATAGGGTGGGGAACAGAGCTGTTTTTT.

This clone showed up just a few times. The chain joins TRBV7-9 to TRBJ1-2; D uncertain. Germline CDR1 reads SEHNR; CDR2 reads FQNEAQ (reference sequence). Trimming left V 5 bases short and J 2 bases short, with 9 bases between. The CDR3 spans 13 residues. The CDR3 sequence is CASSQGRNYGYTF. DNA for the CDR3: TGTGCCAGCAGCCAAGGGAGGAACTATGGCTACACCTTC.

The count of this clone is one. This chain joins TRBV6-4 and TRBJ2-2, with D possibly matching TRBD2 (7 bases). Trimming removed 8 bases from V and 5 bases from J, with 12 bases in between. This CDR3 has 13 residues. Per the germline V gene, CDR1 is MRHNA and CDR2 is SNTAGT. The CDR3 reads CASGGAETGELFF. In DNA form, the CDR3 reads TGTGCCAGCGGGGGGGCCGAGACCGGGGAGCTGTTTTTT.

In nucleotides, the CDR3 is TGCAGTGCTAGATGGGGAAACACCATATATTTT. Its translation: CSARWGNTIYF. J is TRBJ1-3 and V is TRBV20-1; D remains ambiguous. There are 11 residues in the CDR3. Germline V gene data show CDR1 as DFQATT and CDR2 as SNEGSKA (reference sequence). Trimming left V 2 bases short and J 4 bases short, with 3 bases between.

This clone was seen more than once but under ten times. The rearrangement links TRBV27 to TRBJ2-7, with TRBD2 identical over 9 bases. The CDR3 is 13 residues long. With V trimmed by 6 bases and J by 3 bases, 3 bases remained unmatched. The germline V gene has CDR1 MNHEY and CDR2 SMNVEV (reference sequence). CDR3 protein: CASRASGVYEQYF. CDR3 nucleotides: TGTGCCAGCAGGGCTAGCGGGGTCTACGAGCAGTACTTC.